This TCR beta chain was captured in a study of patients and donors after allogeneic stem cell transplantation. TCRdb processed the RT-PCR reads anew with MiXCR; each CDR3 protein has one entry. The sample contains 800,000 to 1,000,000 distinct CDR3 sequences, approximately 19% of which appear only once. CDR1 and CDR2 (germline): SGHRS, YFSETQ. Between the trimmed V and J ends, which lost 4 bases and 0 bases, there was a span of 9 bases. The CDR3 has 14 residues. This clonotype has a handful of counts. This chain connects TRBV5-1 to TRBJ2-3; TRBD2 might be the D (5 bases). Sequences were obtained from blood, either unsorted or a sorted T cell fraction (not recorded which). This receptor was obtained from a human donor who was either an allogeneic HSCT recipient or a stem cell or donor lymphocyte infusion donor (not recorded which). It is not recorded whose cells these are; they may come from a transplant donor. The chain's CDR3 is CASSHQRSTDTQYF. Written as DNA, the CDR3 is TGCGCCAGCAGCCATCAGCGGAGCACAGATACGCAGTATTTT.